Sequencing of this TCR beta chain was carried out in a study of blood T cell repertoires in COVID-19. About the research overall: Acute and convalescent COVID-19 specimens originated in the United States, Italy and Spain. Nucleic acid was either cDNA or gDNA, and it came from T cells, B-cell-depleted T cells, or PBMCs.

The CDR3 runs to 15 residues. The germline gives CDR1 MNHEY, CDR2 SVGAGI. Losses at the gene ends were 7 bases for V and 6 bases for J; bases not matched to a gene: 7. As originally analysed: Amplification of reference gene primers was used by the study to estimate nucleated cell counts. The assay was immunoSEQ multiplex PCR, and TCRdb's table has in-frame clones only and misses some. V, J and clone size are those of that table, while D and trimming were read from the DNA. The data contain over 150,000 clones, 80% to 90% of them singletons. Source material: peripheral blood. The chain has TRBV6-5 and TRBJ1-6; TRBD1 agrees at 9 bases. The clonotype was recovered from a woman aged 60-75 years who had recovered from COVID-19. The CDR3 nucleotides read TGTGCCAGCACCCGGACAGGGGTGGGTAATTCACCCCTCCACTTT. Translation: CASTRTGVGNSPLHF.